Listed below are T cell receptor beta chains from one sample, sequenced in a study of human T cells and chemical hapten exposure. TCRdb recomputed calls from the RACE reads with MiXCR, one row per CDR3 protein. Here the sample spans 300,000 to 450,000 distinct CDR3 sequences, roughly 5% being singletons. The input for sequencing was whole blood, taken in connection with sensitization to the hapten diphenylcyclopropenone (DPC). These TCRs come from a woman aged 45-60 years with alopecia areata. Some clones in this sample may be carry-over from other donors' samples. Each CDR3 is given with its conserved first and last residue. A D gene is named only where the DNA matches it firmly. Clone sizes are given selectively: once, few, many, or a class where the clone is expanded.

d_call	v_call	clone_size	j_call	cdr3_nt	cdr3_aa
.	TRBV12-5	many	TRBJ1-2	TGTGCTAGTGGCACGGGGGCCCCCTATGGCTACACCTTC	CASGTGAPYGYTF
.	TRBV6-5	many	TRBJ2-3	TGTGCCAGCAGTCAACCGGCAAGCACAGATACGCAGTATTTT	CASSQPASTDTQYF
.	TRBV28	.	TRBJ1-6	TGTGCCAGCAGTCAGGGCCCGATCGGGAATTCACCCCTCCACTTT	CASSQGPIGNSPLHF
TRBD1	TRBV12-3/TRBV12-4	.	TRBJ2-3	TGTGCCAGCAGGGACAGGGGGCGGGTTACGCAGTATTTT	CASRDRGRVTQYF
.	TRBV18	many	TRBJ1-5	TGTGCCAGCTCCACCGACAATCGGTTGACTCAGCCCCAGCATTTT	CASSTDNRLTQPQHF
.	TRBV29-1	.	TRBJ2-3	TGCAGCGTTGGGGGGCTTGGCACAGATACGCAGTATTTT	CSVGGLGTDTQYF
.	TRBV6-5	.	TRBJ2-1	TGTGCCAGCAGTTACGGAGAATGGGGGGGGCTTTACAATGAGCAGTTCTTC	CASSYGEWGGLYNEQFF
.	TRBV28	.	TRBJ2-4	TGTGCCAGCAGTTCTGCGGACCTTAAAAACATTCAGTACTTC	CASSSADLKNIQYF
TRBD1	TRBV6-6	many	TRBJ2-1	TGTGCCAGCAGGAAGGGGGGACAGGGGGCCGGTGAGCAGTTCTTC	CASRKGGQGAGEQFF
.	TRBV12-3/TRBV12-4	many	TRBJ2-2	TGTGCCAGCAGTTTGGGCGGGTCGGTCACCGGGGAGCTGTTTTTT	CASSLGGSVTGELFF
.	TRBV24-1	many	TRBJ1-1	TGTGCCACCAGTGATCCCAAGGCTGAAGCTTTCTTT	CATSDPKAEAFF
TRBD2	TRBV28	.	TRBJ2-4	TGTGCCAGCAGTTTATCGGGGGAGGGAAACATTCAGTACTTC	CASSLSGEGNIQYF
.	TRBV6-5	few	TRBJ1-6	TGTGCCAGCAGTAGAGACACCCTGAGTTCACCCCTCCACTTT	CASSRDTLSSPLHF
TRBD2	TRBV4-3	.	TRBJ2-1	TGCGCCAGCAGCCAAGGTATGGGACTAGCGGACAATGAGCAGTTCTTC	CASSQGMGLADNEQFF
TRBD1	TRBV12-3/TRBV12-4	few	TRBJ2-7	TGTGCCAGCAGCAGGACAGGGCACAACTACGAGCAGTACTTC	CASSRTGHNYEQYF
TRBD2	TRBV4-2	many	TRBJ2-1	TGTGCCAGCAGCCAAATGGGACTAGCGGGAGGGGACTCCTACAATGAGCAGTTCTTC	CASSQMGLAGGDSYNEQFF
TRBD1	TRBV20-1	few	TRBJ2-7	TGCAGTGCTATTAGGACAGGACAGCAGTACTTC	CSAIRTGQQYF
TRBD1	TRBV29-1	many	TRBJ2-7	TGCAGCGTTTCCAGGGGGCAAGGGGAGCAGTACTTC	CSVSRGQGEQYF
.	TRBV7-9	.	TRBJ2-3	TGTGCCAGCGCTCGGACGGGCGGCACAGATACGCAGTATTTT	CASARTGGTDTQYF
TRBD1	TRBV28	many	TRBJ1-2	TGTGCCAGCAGTTTCGGGACAGGGGGCAATGGCTACACCTTC	CASSFGTGGNGYTF
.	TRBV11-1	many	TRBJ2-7	TGTGCCAGCAGCTTAGGGAACACGTTTACCGGGGAGCAGTACTTC	CASSLGNTFTGEQYF
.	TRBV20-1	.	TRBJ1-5	TGCAGTGCTAATCTAGGGCGGTTTAGCAATCAGCCCCAGCATTTT	CSANLGRFSNQPQHF
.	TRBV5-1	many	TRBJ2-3	TGCGCCAGCAGCATTGGAGACTACCAAAAGGGGACAGATACGCAGTATTTT	CASSIGDYQKGTDTQYF
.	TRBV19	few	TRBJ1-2	TGTGCCAGTACCCAGGGAGGGATCAGCTATGGCTACACCTTC	CASTQGGISYGYTF
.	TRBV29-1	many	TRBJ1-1	TGCAGCGTCGAGAAGAACACTGAAGCTTTCTTT	CSVEKNTEAFF
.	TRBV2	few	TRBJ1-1	TGTGCCAGCAGTGAGGAGGGGCGAGGGACTGAAGCTTTCTTT	CASSEEGRGTEAFF
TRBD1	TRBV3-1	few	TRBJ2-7	TGTGCCAGCAGCTACCTACCCGGGACAGGGGGCTACGAGCAGTACTTC	CASSYLPGTGGYEQYF
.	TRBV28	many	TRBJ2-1	TGTGCCAGCAGTCCACCTAATTACAATGAGCAGTTCTTC	CASSPPNYNEQFF
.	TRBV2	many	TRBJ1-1	TGTGCCAGCATATCGGGCCGGGGGACCGAAGCTTTCTTT	CASISGRGTEAFF
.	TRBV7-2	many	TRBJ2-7	TGTGCCAGCAGTTTGGGCCAGGTGTCCTCCTACGAGCAGTACTTC	CASSLGQVSSYEQYF
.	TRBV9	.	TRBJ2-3	TGTGCCAGCAGCGTAGCTCGCGCCGCTGGAGATACGCAGTATTTT	CASSVARAAGDTQYF
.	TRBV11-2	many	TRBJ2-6	TGTGCCAGCAGCTTAGTCCCGCATGGGGCCAACGTCCTGACTTTC	CASSLVPHGANVLTF
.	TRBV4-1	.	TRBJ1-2	TGCGCCAGCAGCCCATACCTCCCTTCGGGGGGGAAAAACTATGGCTACACCTTC	CASSPYLPSGGKNYGYTF
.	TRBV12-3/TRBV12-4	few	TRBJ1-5	TGTGCCAGCAGTTTACACCCACATCCGTCCCAGCATTTT	CASSLHPHPSQHF
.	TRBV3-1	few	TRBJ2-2	TGTGCCAGCAGGGAGTTTGAGGGGGAGCTGTTTTTT	CASREFEGELFF
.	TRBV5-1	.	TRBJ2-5	TGCGCCAGCAGCTCATACGGGACGCCGGAAGTGGGTGAGACCCAGTACTTC	CASSSYGTPEVGETQYF
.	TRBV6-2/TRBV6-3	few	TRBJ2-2	TGTGCCAGCAGTTACTCGATAGGGGAGCGAGGCGGGGAGCTGTTTTTT	CASSYSIGERGGELFF
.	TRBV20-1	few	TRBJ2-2	TGCAGTGCCGGGCGGAACACCGGGGAGCTGTTTTTT	CSAGRNTGELFF
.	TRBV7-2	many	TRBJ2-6	TGTGCCAGCAGCTCCCGAAGGCAGATAGGTCCTGGGGCCAACGTCCTGACTTTC	CASSSRRQIGPGANVLTF
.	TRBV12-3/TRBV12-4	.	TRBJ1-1	TGTGCCAGCACCGCTGGTTGGACTGAAGCTTTCTTT	CASTAGWTEAFF
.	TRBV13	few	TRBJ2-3	TGTGCCAGCAGCTCCTTACTACCCATCACAGATACGCAGTATTTT	CASSSLLPITDTQYF